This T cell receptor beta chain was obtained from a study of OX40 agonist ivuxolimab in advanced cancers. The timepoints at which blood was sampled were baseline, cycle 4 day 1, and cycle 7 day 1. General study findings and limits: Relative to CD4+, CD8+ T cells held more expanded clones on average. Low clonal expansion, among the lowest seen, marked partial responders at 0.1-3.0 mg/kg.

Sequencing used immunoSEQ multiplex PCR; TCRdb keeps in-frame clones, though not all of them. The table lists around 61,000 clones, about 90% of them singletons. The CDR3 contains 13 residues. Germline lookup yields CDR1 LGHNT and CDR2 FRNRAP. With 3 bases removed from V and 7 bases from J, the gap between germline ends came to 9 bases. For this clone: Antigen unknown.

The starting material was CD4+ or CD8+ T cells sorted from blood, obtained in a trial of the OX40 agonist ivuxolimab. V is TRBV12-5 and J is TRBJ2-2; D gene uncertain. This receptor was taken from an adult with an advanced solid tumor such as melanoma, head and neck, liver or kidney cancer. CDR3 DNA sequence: TGTGCTAGTGGTTTAATAGGGATCGGGGAGCTGTTTTTT. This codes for CASGLIGIGELFF.